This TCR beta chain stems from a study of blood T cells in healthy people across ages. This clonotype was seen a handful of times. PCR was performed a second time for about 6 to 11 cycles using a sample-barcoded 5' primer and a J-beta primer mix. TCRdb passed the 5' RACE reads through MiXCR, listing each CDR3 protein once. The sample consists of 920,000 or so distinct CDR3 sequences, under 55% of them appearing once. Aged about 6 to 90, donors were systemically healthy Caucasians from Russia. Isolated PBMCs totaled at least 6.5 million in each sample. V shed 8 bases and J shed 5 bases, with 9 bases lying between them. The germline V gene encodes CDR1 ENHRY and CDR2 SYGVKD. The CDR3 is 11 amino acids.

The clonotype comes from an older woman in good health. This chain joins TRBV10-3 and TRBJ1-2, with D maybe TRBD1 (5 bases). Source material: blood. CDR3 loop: CAIGAGYGYTF. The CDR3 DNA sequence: TGTGCCATCGGGGCGGGATATGGCTACACCTTC.